A selection of T cell receptor beta chains follows, all from one sample in a study of T cell repertoires in cytomegalovirus infection. TCRdb reprocessed the reads with MiXCR, giving one entry per CDR3 protein. The top ten clones hold roughly 43% of a sample with some 100,000 distinct CDR3 sequences, around a quarter of them seen once. The sequenced material came from CD8+ T cells from PBMCs. The receptors shown here come from a human donor in good health (CMV status not recorded). Some clones in this sample may be carry-over from other donors' samples. Both conserved end residues are trimmed from each CDR3. Fields, in order: J gene, clone size, V gene, CDR3 protein. Some rows have no size entry. The others give once, few or many, or a class for an expanded clone.

>TRBJ2-3|-|TRBV20-1
SARLSSGRATSTDTQY
>TRBJ2-1|many|TRBV4-1
ASSQDEGRPQF
>TRBJ1-2|-|TRBV7-9
ASSSGASPSYGYT
>TRBJ2-1|few|TRBV19
ASSALSSRYNEQF
>TRBJ2-1|-|TRBV5-6
ASSPGLAGLKDEQF
>TRBJ2-6|many|TRBV7-2
ASSSGRNSGANVLT
>TRBJ2-3|once|TRBV10-3
AIKGLPGTDTQY
>TRBJ1-1|few|TRBV14
ASSLPGTGLNTEAF
>TRBJ2-7|-|TRBV7-9
ASSHRDRDVYEQY
>TRBJ2-5|many|TRBV9
ASSVALSGAETQY
>TRBJ1-1|-|TRBV4-3
ASSLDGGGNTEAF
>TRBJ2-5|few|TRBV11-2
ASSYARETQY
>TRBJ1-1|few|TRBV11-3
ASSLVWQAEAF
>TRBJ2-1|-|TRBV28
ASSQSVPSGTNEQF
>TRBJ2-7|-|TRBV5-6
ASSLALYLHEQY
>TRBJ1-5|few|TRBV27
ASSLLRGQPQH
>TRBJ1-1|-|TRBV6-4
ASSPGRGGWAF
>TRBJ1-5|many|TRBV20-1
SAWTAGNQPQH
>TRBJ2-1|few|TRBV27
ASSWTTVPAEQF
>TRBJ1-1|few|TRBV29-1
SVVDSLNTEAF
>TRBJ1-5|few|TRBV6-6
ASRDGGYSNQPQH
>TRBJ1-3|few|TRBV28
ASFGRTSGNTIY
>TRBJ2-2|few|TRBV27
ASSLYNGELF
>TRBJ2-2|-|TRBV11-2
ASSPNRAGEGTGELF
>TRBJ2-7|many|TRBV7-6
ASSSLIGSHEQY
>TRBJ1-4|many|TRBV6-1
ASSQWGEKLF
>TRBJ2-5|few|TRBV28
ASSFASGRVNPVQETQY